The 14 T cell receptor beta chains presented below share a single source sample, sequenced in a study of T cells after yellow fever vaccination. TCRdb fed the 5' RACE reads into MiXCR, producing one record per CDR3 protein. The sample lists approximately 350,000 distinct CDR3 sequences, approximately 10% occurring once. The sample here was PBMCs, taken on the day of the first yellow fever vaccination. The receptors stem from a man younger than 30 who received the YFV17D yellow fever vaccine.

There are a few counts of this clonotype. The chain combines TRBV5-1 with TRBJ2-3, with D perhaps TRBD2 (5 bases). Deletions cut 3 bases from V and 0 bases from J, with 5 bases between. The CDR3 sequence is 13 residues long. Germline CDR1 is SGHRS and CDR2 is YFSETQ. Here the CDR3 DNA reads TGCGCCAGCAGCTGGACTAGCACAGATACGCAGTATTTT. Its protein is CASSWTSTDTQYF. The whole variable domain, filled in from reference TRBV5-1 and TRBJ2-3, reads KAGVTQTPRYLIKTRGQQVTLSCSPISGHRSVSWYQQTPGQGLQFLFEYFSETQRNKGNFPGRFSGRQFSNSRSEMNVSTLELGDSALYLCASSWTSTDTQYFGPGTRLTVL.

This clonotype was detected a few times. The rearrangement links TRBV7-8 to TRBJ1-1; the D gene is possibly TRBD1 (5 bases). Germline values: CDR1 SGHVS, CDR2 FQNEAQ. CDR3 length equals 13 residues. Trimming left V 3 bases short and J 4 bases short, with 9 bases between. The CDR3 nucleotides are TGTGCCAGCAGCTTTGGCGGGGGCACTGAAGCTTTCTTT. This sequence encodes CASSFGGGTEAFF.

This clonotype has a count of ten or more. V is TRBV6-5 and J is TRBJ1-2; TRBD1 matches 7 bases. The germline V gene has CDR1 MNHEY and CDR2 SVGAGI. The CDR3 is 13 residues long. The V and J ends lost 2 bases and 8 bases, in that order; junction bases with no gene match: 5. For the CDR3, the DNA is TGTGCCAGCAGTTACCGGACAGGCGAAGGCTACACCTTC. This translates into CASSYRTGEGYTF.

This clonotype was picked up many times. The CDR3 sequence is CATSRAGERHQPQHF. CDR3 nucleotide sequence: TGTGCCACCAGCAGAGCCGGGGAAAGACATCAGCCCCAGCATTTT. V gene TRBV15 combines with J gene TRBJ1-5; D gene uncertain. Germline V gives CDR1 LNHNV, CDR2 YYDKDF (reference sequence). Deletions cut 1 base from V and 5 bases from J, with 12 bases between. The CDR3 consists of 15 residues.

V and J are TRBV7-9 and TRBJ2-7, with 9 bases fitting TRBD2. Germline lookup yields CDR1 SEHNR and CDR2 FQNEAQ (reference sequence). Losses at the gene ends were 10 bases for V and 4 bases for J; bases not matched to a gene: 14. This CDR3 is 15 amino acids long. CDR3 in amino acids: CATTRVPSGAYEQYF. The CDR3 region has the DNA TGTGCCACCACCCGGGTCCCTAGCGGGGCATACGAGCAGTACTTC. Drawing the rest from reference TRBV7-9 and TRBJ2-7, the complete variable domain is DTGVSQNPRHKITKRGQNVTFRCDPISEHNRLYWYRQTLGQGPEFLTYFQNEAQLEKSRLLSDRFSAERPKGSFSTLEIQRTEQGDSAMYLCATTRVPSGAYEQYFGPGTRLTVT.

This clonotype was observed a handful of times. V usage is TRBV5-1 and J usage is TRBJ2-5; TRBD2 might be the D (6 bases). The CDR3 totals 16 residues. The germline V gene encodes CDR1 SGHRS and CDR2 YFSETQ. V lost 1 base and J lost 2, with 15 bases in between. In DNA form, the CDR3 reads TGCGCCAGCAGCTTGTGGAGGAGGGTGGGACAAGAGACCCAGTACTTC. The encoded protein is CASSLWRRVGQETQYF.

CDR3 in DNA: TGTGCCAGCAGTCAACTCCCCGGGACTAGCAGGCCAGGAGAGCAGTTCTTC. Encoded protein: CASSQLPGTSRPGEQFF. This rearrangement joins TRBV6-4 to TRBJ2-1; 9 bases match TRBD2. Germline lookup yields CDR1 MRHNA and CDR2 SNTAGT. V gave up 5 bases and J gave up 10 bases; unmatched junction bases: 18. CDR3 length equals 17 residues.

J is TRBJ1-2 and V is TRBV29-1, with TRBD1 as a possible D gene (6 bases). Germline V gene sequence: CDR1 SQVTM, CDR2 ANQGSEA. The CDR3 length is 14 residues. V lost 1 base and J 8 bases, leaving 17 bases between the germline ends. The CDR3 DNA sequence: TGCAGCGTTGAAGTCTCGAGCAGGGGCCTCGGCTACACCTTC. It translates to CSVEVSSRGLGYTF. Using reference TRBV29-1 and TRBJ1-2 for the parts outside the CDR3, the full variable domain is SAVISQKPSRDICQRGTSLTIQCQVDSQVTMMFWYRQQPGQSLTLIATANQGSEATYESGFVIDKFPISRPNLTFSTLTVSNMSPEDSSIYLCSVEVSSRGLGYTFGSGTRLTVV.

The V call is TRBV9, the J call TRBJ1-6; D unclear. The CDR3 extends over 14 amino acids. Trimming took 4 bases from V and 5 from J, leaving 10 bases between them. Germline V gene data show CDR1 as SGDLS and CDR2 as YYNGEE. The CDR3 DNA reads as TGTGCCAGCAGCCCCCGGCGAGATAATTCACCCCTCCACTTT. Translating it yields CASSPRRDNSPLHF.

The chain has TRBV5-1 and TRBJ1-5; no reliable D call. Per the germline V gene, CDR1 is SGHRS and CDR2 is YFSETQ. The length of the CDR3 is 15 residues. Trimming cost V 5 bases and J 1 base, with 13 bases left between them. CDR3 amino acids: CASRRTWGSNQPQHF. CDR3 DNA: TGCGCCAGCAGGCGGACCTGGGGAAGCAATCAGCCCCAGCATTTT.

The sample holds a few counts of this clonotype. The chain joins TRBV6-2 or TRBV6-3 to TRBJ2-2; no reliable D call. The CDR3 is 15 amino acids. Trimming cost V 4 bases and J 1 base, with 10 bases left between them. Germline values: CDR1 MNHEY, CDR2 SVGEGT. CDR3 sequence: CASSFPHGNTGELFF. In DNA, the CDR3 is TGTGCCAGCAGTTTCCCTCACGGGAACACCGGGGAGCTGTTTTTT.

The gene calls are TRBV4-1 and TRBJ2-2; D not resolved. The CDR3 spans 15 residues. V was trimmed by 1 base and J by 1 base, leaving 7 bases between them. The V gene's germline CDR1 is MGHRA and CDR2 YSYEKL. CDR3 nucleotide sequence: TGCGCCAGCAGCCAAGGAACACGGAACACCGGGGAGCTGTTTTTT. This sequence encodes CASSQGTRNTGELFF.

This clonotype was observed a handful of times. The rearrangement uses TRBV28 and TRBJ2-2, with D maybe TRBD2 (6 bases). V gave up 3 bases and J gave up 1 base, with 15 bases separating them. The CDR3 length is 17 residues. Germline V lookup: CDR1 MDHEN, CDR2 SYDVKM. The CDR3 spells CASSLSGWRENTGELFF. The CDR3, as DNA: TGTGCCAGCAGTTTGTCCGGGTGGAGGGAGAACACCGGGGAGCTGTTTTTT. Full variable domain (remainder filled in from reference TRBV28 and TRBJ2-2): DVKVTQSSRYLVKRTGEKVFLECVQDMDHENMFWYRQDPGLGLRLIYFSYDVKMKEKGDIPEGYSVSREKKERFSLILESASTNQTSMYLCASSLSGWRENTGELFFGEGSRLTVL.

The chain recombines TRBV7-9 with TRBJ2-5; TRBD2 might be the D (5 bases). Germline values: CDR1 SEHNR, CDR2 FQNEAQ (reference sequence). The CDR3 sequence is 14 residues long. Trimming removed 5 bases at V and 7 bases at J, with 17 bases between. Here the CDR3 DNA reads TGTGCCAGCAGCCCACGGGGAACTTGGGGGACCCAGTACTTC. Protein sequence: CASSPRGTWGTQYF.